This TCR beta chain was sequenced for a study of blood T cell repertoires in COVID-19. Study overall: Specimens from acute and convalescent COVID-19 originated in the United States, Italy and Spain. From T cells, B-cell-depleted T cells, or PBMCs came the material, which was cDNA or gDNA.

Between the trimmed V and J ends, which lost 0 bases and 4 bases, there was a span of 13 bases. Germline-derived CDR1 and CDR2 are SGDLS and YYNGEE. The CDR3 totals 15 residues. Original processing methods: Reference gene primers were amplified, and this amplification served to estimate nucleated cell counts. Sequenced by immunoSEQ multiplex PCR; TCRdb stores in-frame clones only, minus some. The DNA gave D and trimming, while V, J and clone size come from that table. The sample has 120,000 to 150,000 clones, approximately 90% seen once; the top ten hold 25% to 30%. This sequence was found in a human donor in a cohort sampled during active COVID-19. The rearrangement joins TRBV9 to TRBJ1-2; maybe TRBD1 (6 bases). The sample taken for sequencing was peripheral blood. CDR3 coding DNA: TGTGCCAGCAGCGTAGGTGGGGGCCCCTCCTATGGCTACACCTTC. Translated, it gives CASSVGGGPSYGYTF.